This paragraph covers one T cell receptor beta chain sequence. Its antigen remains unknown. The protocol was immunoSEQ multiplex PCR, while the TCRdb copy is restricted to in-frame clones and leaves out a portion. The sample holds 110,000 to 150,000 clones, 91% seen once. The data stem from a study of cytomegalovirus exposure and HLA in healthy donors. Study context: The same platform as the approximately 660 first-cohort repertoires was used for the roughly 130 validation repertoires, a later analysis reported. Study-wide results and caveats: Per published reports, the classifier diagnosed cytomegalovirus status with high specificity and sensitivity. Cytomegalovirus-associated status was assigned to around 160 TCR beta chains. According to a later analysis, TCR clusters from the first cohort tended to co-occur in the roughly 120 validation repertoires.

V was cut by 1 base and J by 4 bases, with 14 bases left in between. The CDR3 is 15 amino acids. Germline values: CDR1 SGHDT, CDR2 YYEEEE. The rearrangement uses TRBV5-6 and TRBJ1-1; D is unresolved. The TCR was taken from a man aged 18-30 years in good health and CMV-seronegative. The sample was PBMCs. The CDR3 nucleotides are TGTGCCAGCAGCTTGTTTGGGGAGGTTTCCACTGAAGCTTTCTTT. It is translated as CASSLFGEVSTEAFF.